This is a list of T cell receptor beta chains from one sample in a study of shared clonotypes between healthy human individuals. Libraries were prepared by immunoSEQ multiplex PCR; TCRdb keeps only in-frame clonotypes and omits some of them. Of about 680,000 clones detected, 92% appear once; the ten largest clones hold roughly 22%. Sequencing was performed on naive CD8+ T cells sorted from blood. Receptors were obtained from a man aged 30 to 39 in good health. The conserved cysteine and the conserved F or W are not part of the CDR3 here. D genes are given only for firm matches.

J,V,length,D,CDR3
TRBJ1-3,TRBV28,13,NA,ASSFQQGRGNTIY
TRBJ1-4,TRBV7-9,13,TRBD1,ASSPTGGRNEKLF
TRBJ2-7,TRBV7-9,10,NA,ASSYSGGEQY
TRBJ2-1,TRBV9,13,TRBD2,ASSGLAGGPLEQF
TRBJ2-1,TRBV27,17,TRBD2,ASSLSVLSSGWDYNEQF
TRBJ2-1,TRBV7-9,13,NA,ASSVPGGPYNEQF
TRBJ2-1,TRBV5-6,10,NA,ASSLSHNEQF
TRBJ2-7,TRBV11-2,11,NA,ASSSGPLYEQY
TRBJ2-3,TRBV5-5,13,TRBD2,ASSWGTSATDTQY
TRBJ2-7,TRBV19,12,TRBD1,ASSSGQGAYEQY
TRBJ1-1,TRBV30,12,TRBD1,AWRRDSLNTEAF
TRBJ1-5,TRBV19,13,NA,ASSINEGPNQPQH
TRBJ1-2,TRBV28,10,NA,ASSFPSYGYT
TRBJ2-5,TRBV15,13,TRBD2,ATSRRLARPETQY
TRBJ2-1,TRBV9,11,NA,ASSVAGGYEQF
TRBJ2-6,TRBV28,12,NA,ASSTLSGANVLT
TRBJ2-7,TRBV28,12,NA,ASSRGQIAYEQY
TRBJ2-3,TRBV28,13,NA,ASSILAPDTDTQY
TRBJ2-6,TRBV7-9,16,NA,ASSPKPSVSSGANVLT
TRBJ2-7,TRBV11-3,11,TRBD2,ASIAGLPHEQY
TRBJ2-7,TRBV6-6,12,NA,ASSSPTPDSEQY
TRBJ1-3,TRBV18,11,NA,ASSEPPRNTIY
TRBJ2-1,TRBV10-1,12,NA,ASSSRASYNEQF
TRBJ2-1,TRBV19,11,NA,ASSIVPLAEQF
TRBJ2-7,TRBV27,10,NA,ASSLLGDEQY
TRBJ2-1,TRBV27,14,TRBD2,ASKEQVAGGPYEQF
TRBJ2-7,TRBV27,12,TRBD1,ASSSLDRDDEQY
TRBJ2-2,TRBV7-2,12,TRBD2,ASKASGRTGELF
TRBJ1-3,TRBV28,14,NA,ASSSSRASSGNTIY
TRBJ2-2,TRBV7-9,13,TRBD1,ASSLMIGGSGELF
TRBJ2-7,TRBV7-9,10,NA,ASSLQSYEQY
TRBJ1-4,TRBV7-9,13,NA,ASSPRQGTGEKLF
TRBJ2-5,TRBV29-1,14,TRBD2,SVDLPTSGIRETQY
TRBJ2-5,TRBV25-1,13,TRBD2,ASSVASGSVETQY
TRBJ2-7,TRBV5-1,12,TRBD1,ASSLGTGGYEQY
TRBJ2-5,TRBV10-2,16,TRBD2,ASSESFGGRLLRETQY
TRBJ1-1,TRBV5-8,13,TRBD1,ASSFLDRGNTEAF